Presented here are 24 T cell receptor beta chains from one specimen sequenced in a study of shared clonotypes between healthy human individuals. Assay: immunoSEQ multiplex PCR; the TCRdb copy retains only in-frame clones and omits some. The sample records about 180,000 clones, roughly 93% being singletons. The sample was naive CD4+ T cells sorted from blood. The subset: CD45RA+ positively selected. These receptors were obtained from a woman in her 30s in good health.

The sample holds one count of this clone. The V gene is TRBV28, the J gene TRBJ1-1; D may be TRBD1 (6 bases). V lost 2 bases and J lost 1, with 11 bases in between. From germline, CDR1 is MDHEN and CDR2 SYDVKM. CDR3 size: 15 residues. CDR3 DNA sequence: TGTGCCAGCAGTTTAGGGGGCCGGGGGAACACTGAAGCTTTCTTT. It encodes CASSLGGRGNTEAFF.

V is TRBV4-1 and J is TRBJ2-5; D assignment may be TRBD1 or TRBD2 (5 bases each). V was pared by 0 bases and J by 7 bases, with 18 bases between. The CDR3 spans 16 residues. Germline CDR1 MGHRA, CDR2 YSYEKL. CDR3 coding DNA: TGCGCCAGCAGCCAAGAAGGAGGCGGCAGGGCGGGGACCCAGTACTTC. This translates into CASSQEGGGRAGTQYF.

The chain carries TRBV15 and TRBJ2-1, with 13 bases matching TRBD2. Per germline, CDR1 LNHNV and CDR2 YYDKDF (reference sequence). CDR3 length equals 16 residues. The trim removed 0 bases at V and 9 bases at J, leaving 5 bases unmatched. CDR3 sequence: CATSRDPGLAGFEQFF. DNA of the CDR3: TGTGCCACCAGCAGAGACCCGGGACTAGCGGGATTTGAGCAGTTCTTC.

CDR3 sequence reads: CASSVFAAPLNYEQYF. CDR3 nucleotides: TGTGCCAGCAGTGTCTTTGCGGCACCTTTGAACTACGAGCAGTACTTC. The chain uses TRBV2 and TRBJ2-7; D gene unclear. The V gene's germline CDR1 is SNHLY and CDR2 FYNNEI. There are 16 residues in the CDR3. Trimming removed 4 bases from V and 3 bases from J, with 19 bases in between.

CDR3 in amino acids: CASSWTNYGYTF. Written as DNA, the CDR3 is TGTGCCAGCAGCTGGACTAACTATGGCTACACCTTC. This chain connects TRBV14 to TRBJ1-2; D remains unclear. Trimming took off 5 bases at V and 0 bases at J, with 4 bases between the two ends. Germline CDR1 reads SGHDN; CDR2 reads FVKESK. The CDR3 runs 12 residues.

V and J are TRBV5-1 and TRBJ2-1; D gene unclear. In germline, CDR1 is SGHRS, CDR2 YFSETQ. The CDR3 has 17 residues. V shed 5 bases and J shed 0 bases, with 18 bases lying between them. For the CDR3, the DNA is TGCGCCAGCAGTTCTACCGAGGCGGTTAGCTCCTACAATGAGCAGTTCTTC. It encodes CASSSTEAVSSYNEQFF.

The chain has TRBV15 and TRBJ2-3; D unclear. The CDR3 spans 16 residues. CDR1 is LNHNV and CDR2 is YYDKDF in the germline V gene (reference sequence). Trimming shortened V by 5 bases and J by 3 bases, and 18 bases separated the two germline ends. The CDR3 bases are TGTGCCACCAGCCCTGTTTCGGCGGACGGGACAGATACGCAGTATTTT. This gives the protein CATSPVSADGTDTQYF.

In this sample, this clone turned up a few times. This chain connects TRBV4-2 to TRBJ2-7, with D perhaps TRBD2 (5 bases). The germline CDR1 and CDR2 sequences are LGHNA and YNFKEQ. CDR3 size: 14 residues. V gave up 4 bases and J gave up 2 bases, with 12 bases separating them. CDR3 DNA: TGTGCCAGCAGCCTTGGAATCGGGACCTACGAGCAGTACTTC. Translated, it gives CASSLGIGTYEQYF.

The chain couples TRBV18 to TRBJ2-7; TRBD1 agrees at 8 bases. The trim removed 3 bases at V and 4 bases at J, leaving 2 bases unmatched. Germline-derived CDR1 and CDR2 are KGHSH and LQKENI. The CDR3 is 13 amino acids. The CDR3 DNA reads as TGTGCCAGCTCACCGGACAGGGTTTACGAGCAGTACTTC. It is translated as CASSPDRVYEQYF.

The chain links TRBV18 to TRBJ1-1, with TRBD1 matching 9 bases. CDR1 is KGHSH, CDR2 LQKENI, per germline. V lost 6 bases, J lost 0 bases, and 5 bases stayed unmatched. The length of the CDR3 is 15 residues. The CDR3 spells CASSTGQGMNTEAFF. The CDR3 nucleotides are TGTGCCAGCTCGACAGGACAGGGGATGAACACTGAAGCTTTCTTT.

The chain joins TRBV13 to TRBJ1-2, with unresolved D. Germline V gene lookup returns CDR1 PRHDT and CDR2 FYEKMQ (reference sequence). V was cut by 2 bases and J by 4 bases, with 8 bases left in between. There are 13 residues in the CDR3. CDR3 bases: TGTGCCAGCAGCTTACTCCCGGCCTATGGCTACACCTTC. This gives the protein CASSLLPAYGYTF.

This chain joins TRBV6-1 and TRBJ2-5, with D possibly being TRBD1 (6 bases). The CDR3 has 13 amino acids. V shed 6 bases and J shed 5 bases, with 13 bases lying between them. Germline V gives CDR1 MNHNS, CDR2 SASEGT. The CDR3 coding sequence is TGTGCCAGCAGATCAGGGGCAGGGGAGACCCAGTACTTC. It yields the protein CASRSGAGETQYF.

The V and J genes are TRBV19 and TRBJ2-1, with a tentative D call TRBD2 (5 bases). CDR3 length: 18 amino acids. Germline V gene sequence: CDR1 LNHDA, CDR2 SQIVND (reference sequence). V lost 3 bases and J 5 bases, leaving 23 bases between the germline ends. The CDR3 sequence: CASSILQHRSEAHNEQFF. The CDR3 nucleotides are TGTGCCAGTAGTATCCTACAGCACCGTAGCGAGGCCCACAATGAGCAGTTCTTC. The entire variable domain, with the rest obtained from reference TRBV19 and TRBJ2-1, is as follows: DGGITQSPKYLFRKEGQNVTLSCEQNLNHDAMYWYRQDPGQGLRLIYYSQIVNDFQKGDIAEGYSVSREKKESFPLTVTSAQKNPTAFYLCASSILQHRSEAHNEQFFGPGTRLTVL.

The rearrangement links TRBV20-1 to TRBJ2-7; D is possibly TRBD2 (5 bases). CDR3 length: 11 residues. Germline lookup yields CDR1 DFQATT and CDR2 SNEGSKA (reference sequence). Trimming removed 6 bases at V and 3 bases at J, with 9 bases between. The CDR3 here is CSATGLYEQYF. The CDR3 DNA reads TGCAGTGCAACTGGACTCTACGAGCAGTACTTC.

This rearrangement joins TRBV7-2 to TRBJ2-1; D unresolved. This CDR3 spans 14 amino acids. Germline assignment: CDR1 SGHTA and CDR2 FQGNSA. V lost 5 bases and J 3 bases, leaving 11 bases between the germline ends. The CDR3 DNA reads TGTGCCAGCAGCAAAACTACCGTCTACAATGAGCAGTTCTTC. This gives the protein CASSKTTVYNEQFF.

V is TRBV10-3 and J is TRBJ2-5, with TRBD1 matching over 7 bases. The better agreement between TRBJ2-7 and the DNA end casts doubt on the J call. The CDR3 spans 13 residues. Germline-derived CDR1 and CDR2 are ENHRY and SYGVKD. The CDR3 DNA reads TGTGCCATCAGCAGACAGGGTACCCACGAGCAGTACTTC. Its translation: CAISRQGTHEQYF.

J is TRBJ2-3 and V is TRBV6-5; 9 bases are shared with TRBD1. The CDR3 extends over 14 amino acids. Germline V gene sequence: CDR1 MNHEY, CDR2 SVGAGI. J gave up 4 bases and V 4 bases, and 3 bases lay outside the gene matches. The CDR3 loop is CASSWDREADTQYF. The CDR3 bases are TGTGCCAGCAGTTGGGACAGGGAGGCAGATACGCAGTATTTT.

The gene calls are TRBV6-5 and TRBJ2-1; 7 positions agree with TRBD1. The CDR3 contains 14 residues. V was clipped by 10 bases and J by 3 bases; unmatched bases: 9. Germline CDR1 is MNHEY and CDR2 is SVGAGI. The CDR3 is CATRSQGVYNEQFF. CDR3 DNA: TGTGCCACCAGGTCTCAGGGGGTCTACAATGAGCAGTTCTTC.

CDR3 DNA sequence: TGTGCCAGCTCACCGGGCACACTCGGACAGGGGAGCACAGATACGCAGTATTTT. Its protein product is CASSPGTLGQGSTDTQYF. The V gene is TRBV18, the J gene TRBJ2-3; TRBD1 agrees at 9 bases. The CDR3 consists of 18 residues. Per germline, CDR1 KGHSH and CDR2 LQKENI. V lost 3 bases, J lost 0 bases, and 10 bases stayed unmatched.

DNA for the CDR3: TGTGCCAGCAGCCCCGGCGTTGTCGGAAACACCATATATTTT. This gives the protein CASSPGVVGNTIYF. The J gene is TRBJ1-3, the V gene TRBV6-5; unclear D gene. The CDR3 runs to 14 residues. CDR1 and CDR2 from the germline V gene are MNHEY and SVGAGI. V lost 6 bases, J lost 4 bases, and 13 bases lay in between.

V gene TRBV18 combines with J gene TRBJ1-1; a possible D gene is TRBD1 (6 bases). The V end was cut by 6 bases, the J end by 5 bases, with 19 bases between. This CDR3 has 15 residues. Germline assignment: CDR1 KGHSH and CDR2 LQKENI. The CDR3 DNA reads as TGTGCCAGCTCGAGGGGCGGGGGGCCTAATACTGAAGCTTTCTTT. Translation gives CASSRGGGPNTEAFF.

This sequence joins TRBV9 and TRBJ2-1, with 7 nucleotides matching TRBD2. J lost 10 bases, V lost 1 base, and 14 bases had no gene match. Germline CDR1 SGDLS, CDR2 YYNGEE. This CDR3 is 16 amino acids long. In DNA form, the CDR3 reads TGTGCCAGCAGCGTACTTTCCAGCGGGGAGGATTCAGAGCAGTTCTTC. It translates to CASSVLSSGEDSEQFF.

In its sample, this clone was seen a few times. This chain joins TRBV19 and TRBJ2-7; TRBD2 matches at 8 bases. The V and J ends lost 6 bases and 7 bases, in that order; junction bases with no gene match: 5. The CDR3 is made up of 12 amino acids. The germline V gene encodes CDR1 LNHDA and CDR2 SQIVND (reference sequence). CDR3 sequence: CASRSGSGEQYF. DNA for the CDR3: TGTGCCAGTAGGAGCGGGAGTGGGGAGCAGTACTTC.

The chain links TRBV5-1 to TRBJ1-1, with TRBD1 as a possible D gene (6 bases). The V gene lost 3 bases and the J gene lost 4 bases, with 22 bases spanning the gap. The germline gives CDR1 SGHRS, CDR2 YFSETQ. This CDR3 has 17 amino acids. The DNA of the CDR3 is TGCGCCAGCAGCTCGAGCCCGGGGGGCCAGGGTGGCACTGAAGCTTTCTTT. Residues: CASSSSPGGQGGTEAFF.